Given below is one T cell receptor beta chain in context. Sequence at one end of the junction differs from germline and may be a read error. These data originate in a study of cytomegalovirus exposure and HLA in healthy donors. Vbeta (60) and Jbeta (13) primers were used in the PCR. Sequencing was performed with immunoSEQ multiplex PCR; in TCRdb, only in-frame clones are kept and a portion is missing. The table lists approximately 110,000 clones, approximately 14% of them singletons, with 0.83% in the top ten. Germline V gives CDR1 SGHVS, CDR2 FNYEAQ. This CDR3 has 15 residues. This clonotype was obtained from a female donor in good health and CMV-seronegative. Sequencing input: PBMCs. V is TRBV7-6 and J is TRBJ1-1, with a weak D call TRBD1 (5 bases). CDR3 nucleotides: TGTGCCAGCAGCCCCCGGGCGGTTGGGGCCACTAAAGCTTTCTTT. Its translation: CASSPRAVGATKAFF.